The next 28 T cell receptor beta chains were all read from a single sample in a study of T cell clonotyping in hematopoietic cell transplantation. The time point here: recipient sample about 28 days before transplant, after cytoreduction. Repertoires were generated with immunoSEQ multiplex PCR, while TCRdb's copy carries only in-frame clones and drops some. The sample has about 27,000 clones, 60% to 80% seen once. The sample was peripheral blood mononuclear cells, taken before stem cell transplant. These TCRs come from a man in his forties or fifties with myelodysplastic syndrome. Some clones in this sample may be carry-over from other donors' samples.

The J gene is TRBJ2-7, the V gene TRBV6-1; no definite D call. CDR1 is MNHNS and CDR2 is SASEGT in the germline V gene. The CDR3 is 15 residues long. The germline V and J ends were trimmed by 10 bases and 0 bases, with 19 bases remaining between them. The CDR3 nucleotides read TGTGCCACCAAACCGAATCCCGGCAACTCCTACGAGCAGTACTTC. Translation: CATKPNPGNSYEQYF.

In its sample, this clone was seen a few times. V usage is TRBV29-1 and J usage is TRBJ2-7; D unresolved. This CDR3 is built from 12 residues. From germline, CDR1 is SQVTM and CDR2 ANQGSEA. The V end was cut by 1 base, the J end by 2 bases, with 6 bases between. Here the CDR3 DNA reads TGCAGCGTTGAAGGGGGTACCTACGAGCAGTACTTC. Translating gives CSVEGGTYEQYF.

The gene calls are TRBV14 and TRBJ1-1; maybe TRBD1 (6 bases). This CDR3 comprises 12 residues. CDR1 is SGHDN and CDR2 is FVKESK in the germline V gene. Trimming took 3 bases from V and 7 from J, leaving 9 bases between them. In DNA, the CDR3 is TGTGCCAGCAGCCAGGACAGCCTTGAAGCTTTCTTT. Its translation is CASSQDSLEAFF.

J is TRBJ2-7 and V is TRBV4-3, with D possibly being TRBD1 (5 bases). This CDR3 region has 15 residues. V was shortened by 3 bases and J by 2 bases, with 14 bases between the two germline ends. Germline V gene data show CDR1 as LGHNA and CDR2 as YSLEER. CDR3 in DNA: TGCGCCAGCAGCCACACAATGACAGTGACCTACGAGCAGTACTTC. This codes for CASSHTMTVTYEQYF.

CDR3 coding DNA: TGCGCCAGCAGCTTGGGGGTGGCTACCGATGGCTACACCTTC. Translation: CASSLGVATDGYTF. The chain employs TRBV5-1 and TRBJ1-2, with D hard to call. The CDR3 runs 14 residues. Germline V CDR1 and CDR2: SGHRS, YFSETQ. V was trimmed by 0 bases and J by 6 bases, leaving 12 bases between them.

V and J are TRBV30 and TRBJ1-1, with D possibly being TRBD1 (5 bases). The ends were cut back, 0 bases at V and 2 bases at J, with 7 bases in the middle. Per the germline V gene, CDR1 is GTSNPN and CDR2 is SVGIG (reference sequence). The length of the CDR3 is 13 residues. In nucleotides, the CDR3 is TGTGCCTGGAGTGTGGGGGGTAACACTGAAGCTTTCTTT. It specifies CAWSVGGNTEAFF.

The rearrangement uses TRBV5-1 and TRBJ2-7, with 10 bases matching TRBD1. Germline V lookup: CDR1 SGHRS, CDR2 YFSETQ. Unmatched junction bases numbered 10, after V lost 9 bases and J lost 4 bases. This CDR3 is 14 amino acids long. CDR3 in DNA: TGCGCCACCAAGGACGGGACAGGGGCGTACGAGCAGTACTTC. This encodes CATKDGTGAYEQYF.

This clone has only one observation. The CDR3 reads CASGTSKSLRDNEQFF. The CDR3 nucleotides read TGTGCCAGCGGGACTTCGAAATCCTTACGGGACAATGAGCAGTTCTTC. The chain employs TRBV2 and TRBJ2-1; possible D gene TRBD2, 6 bases. This CDR3 is built from 16 residues. Trimming cost V 8 bases and J 5 bases, with 22 bases left between them. Germline lookup yields CDR1 SNHLY and CDR2 FYNNEI.

The V call is TRBV30, the J call TRBJ1-5; possibly TRBD1 for D (6 bases). Trimming stripped 2 bases from V and 3 bases from J, with 8 bases between. The germline V gene encodes CDR1 GTSNPN and CDR2 SVGIG (reference sequence). This CDR3 has 13 amino acids. The CDR3 spells CAWSTGYNQPQHF. The CDR3 DNA reads TGTGCCTGGAGTACAGGGTACAATCAGCCCCAGCATTTT.

The J gene is TRBJ2-7, the V gene TRBV6-5; D assignment may be TRBD1 or TRBD2 (5 bases each). The CDR3 is made up of 14 amino acids. Trimming left V 6 bases short and J 0 bases short, with 12 bases between. Germline V gene lookup returns CDR1 MNHEY and CDR2 SVGAGI. The CDR3 sequence is CASSRGALSYEQYF. The CDR3 DNA sequence: TGTGCCAGCAGCCGAGGGGCCCTCTCCTACGAGCAGTACTTC.

The rearrangement joins TRBV4-3 to TRBJ2-1; no clear D. The CDR3 spans 14 residues. V lost 10 bases and J 7 bases, leaving 20 bases between the germline ends. The germline gives CDR1 LGHNA, CDR2 YSLEER. CDR3 sequence (DNA): TGCGCCATACGAGCCGGACCCCATATGAATGAGCAGTTCTTC. Amino acid sequence: CAIRAGPHMNEQFF.

The chain uses TRBV30 and TRBJ1-5, with 11 bases matching TRBD1. CDR3 length equals 14 residues. Germline loops: CDR1 GTSNPN, CDR2 SVGIG (reference sequence). Trimming took 1 base from V and 9 from J; bases not matched to a gene: 5. The CDR3 DNA reads TGTGCCTGGAGTGGGACAGGGGGCGGGAGGCCCCAGCATTTT. Residues: CAWSGTGGGRPQHF.

The V gene is TRBV6-5, the J gene TRBJ1-3; D unresolved. V was clipped by 0 bases and J by 0 bases, with 6 bases between them. CDR1 and CDR2 (germline): MNHEY, SVGAGI. The CDR3 has 15 residues. The CDR3 DNA is TGTGCCAGCAGTTACTCTACCAGCTCTGGAAACACCATATATTTT. Its translation is CASSYSTSSGNTIYF.

This rearrangement joins TRBV6-5 to TRBJ2-7, with D tentatively TRBD1 (7 bases). The CDR3 contains 14 residues. V lost 7 bases to trimming and J lost 7 bases, with 20 bases between them. Germline assignment: CDR1 MNHEY and CDR2 SVGAGI. CDR3 amino acids: CASTHDRVRGEQYF. CDR3 nucleotide sequence: TGTGCCAGCACCCACGACAGGGTCCGGGGGGAGCAGTACTTC.

The chain employs TRBV14 and TRBJ2-3; D remains unclear. Germline lookup yields CDR1 SGHDN and CDR2 FVKESK. This CDR3 is built from 15 residues. Trimming took 5 bases from V and 0 from J, leaving 12 bases between them. The CDR3 here is CASSMSPTSTDTQYF. The CDR3 region has the DNA TGTGCCAGCAGCATGAGCCCGACTAGCACAGATACGCAGTATTTT.

This chain connects TRBV29-1 to TRBJ2-7; 12 bases map to TRBD1. CDR1 SQVTM and CDR2 ANQGSEA come from the germline V gene. This CDR3 is built from 13 residues. In DNA, the CDR3 is TGCAGCGTTGAAGGGGGAGGGGGACAGGGGGCTCTCGTT. It specifies CSVEGGGGQGALV.

The chain carries TRBV5-1 and TRBJ2-1; 7 bases fit TRBD1. The CDR3 has 14 residues. The J segment lost 7 bases and the V segment lost 2 bases, leaving 6 bases of the junction unmatched. Germline lookup yields CDR1 SGHRS and CDR2 YFSETQ. CDR3 nucleotide sequence: TGCGCCAGCAGCTTTTGGGACAGAACAAATGAGCAGTTCTTC. This sequence encodes CASSFWDRTNEQFF.

This clone came up once. This sequence joins TRBV6-6 and TRBJ1-5; D is uncertain. Germline V gene lookup returns CDR1 MNHNY and CDR2 SVGAGI (reference sequence). Trimming left V 2 bases short and J 7 bases short, with 12 bases between. This CDR3 is built from 14 residues. CDR3 sequence: CASSYIWGRQPQHF. In nucleotides, the CDR3 is TGTGCCAGCAGTTACATCTGGGGTCGGCAGCCCCAGCATTTT.

The gene calls are TRBV5-1 and TRBJ2-7; D possibly matches TRBD1 or TRBD2 (5 bases each). Deletions cut 2 bases from V and 0 bases from J, with 9 bases between. Germline CDR1 is SGHRS and CDR2 is YFSETQ. CDR3 size: 14 residues. CDR3 in amino acids: CASSFEGSSYEQYF. DNA for the CDR3: TGCGCCAGCAGCTTCGAGGGGAGCTCCTACGAGCAGTACTTC.

This chain links TRBV30 with TRBJ1-5; the D is unclear. The germline V gene encodes CDR1 GTSNPN and CDR2 SVGIG (reference sequence). This CDR3 contains 14 residues. The ends were cut back, 1 base at V and 0 bases at J, with 7 bases in the middle. CDR3 in DNA: TGTGCCTGGAGTGGCCGGCGTAGCAATCAGCCCCAGCATTTT. Translation: CAWSGRRSNQPQHF.

The gene calls are TRBV28 and TRBJ2-3; D uncertain. Trimming removed 6 bases from V and 2 bases from J, with 6 bases in between. Germline V gives CDR1 MDHEN, CDR2 SYDVKM. The CDR3 consists of 12 residues. CDR3 sequence reads: CASSRLTDTQYF. Here the CDR3 DNA reads TGTGCCAGCAGCCGACTCACAGATACGCAGTATTTT.

This chain connects TRBV29-1 to TRBJ1-1; D not certain. Germline loops: CDR1 SQVTM, CDR2 ANQGSEA. The CDR3 contains 11 residues. Between the trimmed V and J ends, which lost 4 bases and 7 bases, there was a span of 10 bases. Here the CDR3 reads CSVGYGNEAFF. The CDR3 bases are TGCAGCGTTGGATACGGGAATGAAGCTTTCTTT.

This clone occurred a few times. The chain joins TRBV25-1 to TRBJ2-7; possibly TRBD2 for D (5 bases). This CDR3 has 18 residues. The V and J ends lost 6 bases and 6 bases respectively, with 30 bases between them. Germline V CDR1 and CDR2: MGHDK, SYGVNS. The CDR3 DNA sequence: TGTGCCAGCAGCAGAGGGTGGGCCGACCTGAACCCTACTAGCGAGCAGTACTTC. Protein: CASSRGWADLNPTSEQYF.

The chain uses TRBV7-9 and TRBJ1-2, with D hard to call. This CDR3 is 14 amino acids long. Germline V lookup: CDR1 SEHNR, CDR2 FQNEAQ (reference sequence). V gave up 4 bases and J gave up 4 bases, with 13 bases separating them. The CDR3 reads CASSYEHPSYGYTF. CDR3 nucleotides: TGTGCCAGCAGCTACGAACATCCGAGCTATGGCTACACCTTC.

This clone was picked up a small number of times. The chain employs TRBV6-1 and TRBJ2-2; no reliable D call. The germline CDR1 and CDR2 sequences are MNHNS and SASEGT. The CDR3 loop spans 15 amino acids. Trimming took off 0 bases at V and 2 bases at J, with 7 bases between the two ends. CDR3 protein: CASSEALGNTGELFF. The CDR3 DNA reads TGTGCCAGCAGTGAAGCGCTGGGCAACACCGGGGAGCTGTTTTTT.

This clone was found a few times. This chain connects TRBV28 to TRBJ1-5; a weak D match, TRBD1 (6 bases). This CDR3 spans 19 amino acids. V lost 2 bases to trimming and J lost 7 bases, with 27 bases between them. Germline-derived CDR1 and CDR2 are MDHEN and SYDVKM. CDR3 bases: TGTGCCAGCAGTTTAGTAATCGGTAACAGGGATTTTGCGGGACAGCCCCAGCATTTT. Translating it yields CASSLVIGNRDFAGQPQHF. The full variable domain, rest sourced from reference TRBV28 and TRBJ1-5, is DVKVTQSSRYLVKRTGEKVFLECVQDMDHENMFWYRQDPGLGLRLIYFSYDVKMKEKGDIPEGYSVSREKKERFSLILESASTNQTSMYLCASSLVIGNRDFAGQPQHFGDGTRLSIL.

The rearrangement joins TRBV4-1 to TRBJ1-6, with no clear D. The germline V gene encodes CDR1 MGHRA and CDR2 YSYEKL. Trimming took off 0 bases at V and 11 bases at J, with 20 bases between the two ends. The CDR3 runs to 17 residues. This CDR3 is CASSQEFRRDRSAPLHF. The CDR3 nucleotides read TGCGCCAGCAGCCAAGAATTTAGGAGAGATCGAAGTGCACCCCTCCACTTT.

This clone showed up just a few times. This chain connects TRBV7-6 to TRBJ2-7; D might be TRBD1 or TRBD2, each matching 5 bases. The CDR3 is made up of 12 amino acids. Germline V gives CDR1 SGHVS, CDR2 FNYEAQ. Trimming removed 4 bases from V and 4 bases from J, with 8 bases in between. This chain's CDR3 is CASSSGTYEQYF. For the CDR3, the DNA is TGTGCCAGCAGCTCCGGGACGTACGAGCAGTACTTC. Based on the CDR3 plus reference TRBV7-6 and TRBJ2-7, the full variable domain is GAGVSQSPRYKVTKRGQDVALRCDPISGHVSLYWYRQALGQGPEFLTYFNYEAQQDKSGLPNDRFSAERPEGSISTLTIQRTEQRDSAMYRCASSSGTYEQYFGPGTRLTVT.